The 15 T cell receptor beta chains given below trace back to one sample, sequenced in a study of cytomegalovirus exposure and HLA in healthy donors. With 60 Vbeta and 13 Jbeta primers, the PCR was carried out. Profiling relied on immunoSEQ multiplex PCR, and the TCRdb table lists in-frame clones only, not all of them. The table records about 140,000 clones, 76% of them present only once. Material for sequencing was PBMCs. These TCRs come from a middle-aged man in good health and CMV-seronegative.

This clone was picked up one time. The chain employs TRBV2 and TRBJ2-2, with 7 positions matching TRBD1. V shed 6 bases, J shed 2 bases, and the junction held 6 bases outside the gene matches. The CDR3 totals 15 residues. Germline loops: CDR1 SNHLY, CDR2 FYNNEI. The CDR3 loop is CASRAQGVNTGELFF. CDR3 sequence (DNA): TGTGCCAGCAGGGCGCAGGGGGTCAACACCGGGGAGCTGTTTTTT.

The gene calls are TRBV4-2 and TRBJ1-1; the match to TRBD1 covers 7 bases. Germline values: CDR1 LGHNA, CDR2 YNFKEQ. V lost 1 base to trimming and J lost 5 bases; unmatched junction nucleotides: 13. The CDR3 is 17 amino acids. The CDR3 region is CASSQAGLGTEGTEAFF. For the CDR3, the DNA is TGTGCCAGCAGCCAAGCGGGTCTCGGGACAGAGGGGACTGAAGCTTTCTTT.

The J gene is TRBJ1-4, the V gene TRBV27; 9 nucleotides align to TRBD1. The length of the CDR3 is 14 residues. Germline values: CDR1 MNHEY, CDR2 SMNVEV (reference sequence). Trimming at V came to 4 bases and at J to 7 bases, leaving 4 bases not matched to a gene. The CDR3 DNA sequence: TGTGCCAGCAGTTCCCTGGACAGGGGTGAAAAACTGTTTTTT. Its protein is CASSSLDRGEKLFF.

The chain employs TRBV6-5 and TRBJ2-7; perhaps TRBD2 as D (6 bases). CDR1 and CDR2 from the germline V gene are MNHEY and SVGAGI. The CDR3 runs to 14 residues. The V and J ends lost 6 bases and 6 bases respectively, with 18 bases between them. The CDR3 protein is CASRSTSRWAEQYF. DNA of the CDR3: TGTGCCAGCAGATCGACTAGTCGGTGGGCCGAGCAGTACTTC.

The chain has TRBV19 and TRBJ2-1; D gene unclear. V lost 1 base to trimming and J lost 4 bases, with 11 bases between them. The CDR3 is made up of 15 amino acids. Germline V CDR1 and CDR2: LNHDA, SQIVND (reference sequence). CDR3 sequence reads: CASSIGSPGYNEQFF. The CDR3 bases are TGTGCCAGTAGTATAGGGAGTCCCGGGTACAATGAGCAGTTCTTC.

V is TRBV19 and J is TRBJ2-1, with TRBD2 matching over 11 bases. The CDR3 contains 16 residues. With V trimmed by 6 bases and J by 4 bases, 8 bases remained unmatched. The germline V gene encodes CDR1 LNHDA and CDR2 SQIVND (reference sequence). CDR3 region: CASSRTGTSGYNEQFF. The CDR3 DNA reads TGTGCCAGTAGCCGAACCGGGACTAGCGGTTACAATGAGCAGTTCTTC.

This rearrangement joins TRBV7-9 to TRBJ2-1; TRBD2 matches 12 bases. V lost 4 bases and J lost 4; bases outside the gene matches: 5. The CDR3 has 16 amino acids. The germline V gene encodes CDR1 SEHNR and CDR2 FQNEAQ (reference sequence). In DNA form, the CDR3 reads TGTGCCAGCAGCTCCCAGACTAGCGGGGGTTACAATGAGCAGTTCTTC. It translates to CASSSQTSGGYNEQFF. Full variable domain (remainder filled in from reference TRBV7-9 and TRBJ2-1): DTGVSQNPRHKITKRGQNVTFRCDPISEHNRLYWYRQTLGQGPEFLTYFQNEAQLEKSRLLSDRFSAERPKGSFSTLEIQRTEQGDSAMYLCASSSQTSGGYNEQFFGPGTRLTVL.

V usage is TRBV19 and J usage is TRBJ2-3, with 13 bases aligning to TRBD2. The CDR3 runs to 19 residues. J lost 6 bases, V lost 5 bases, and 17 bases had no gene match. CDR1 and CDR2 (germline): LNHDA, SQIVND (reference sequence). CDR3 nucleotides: TGTGCCAGTAGTCCACAAGGGACTAGCGGGATGGGGTCCTGGGATACGCAGTATTTT. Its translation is CASSPQGTSGMGSWDTQYF. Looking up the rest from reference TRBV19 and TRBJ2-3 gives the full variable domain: DGGITQSPKYLFRKEGQNVTLSCEQNLNHDAMYWYRQDPGQGLRLIYYSQIVNDFQKGDIAEGYSVSREKKESFPLTVTSAQKNPTAFYLCASSPQGTSGMGSWDTQYFGPGTRLTVL.

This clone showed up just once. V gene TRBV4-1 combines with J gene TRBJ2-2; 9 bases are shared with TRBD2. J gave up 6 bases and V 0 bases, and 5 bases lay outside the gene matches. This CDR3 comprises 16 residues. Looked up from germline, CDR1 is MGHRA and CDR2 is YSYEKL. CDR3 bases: TGCGCCAGCAGCCAAGACGGGGGACTAGCACCCGGGGAGCTGTTTTTT. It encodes CASSQDGGLAPGELFF.

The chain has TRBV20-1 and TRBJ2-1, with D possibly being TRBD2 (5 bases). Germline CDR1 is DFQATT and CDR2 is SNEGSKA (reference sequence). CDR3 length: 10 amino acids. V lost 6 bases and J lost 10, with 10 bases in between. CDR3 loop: CSAKTREQFF. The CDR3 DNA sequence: TGCAGTGCCAAAACTAGGGAGCAGTTCTTC.

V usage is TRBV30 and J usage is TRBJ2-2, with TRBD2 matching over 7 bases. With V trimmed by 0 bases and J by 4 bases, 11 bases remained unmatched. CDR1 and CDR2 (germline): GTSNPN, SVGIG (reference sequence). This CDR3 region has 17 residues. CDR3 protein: CAWSVDSPTGGTGELFF. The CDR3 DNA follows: TGTGCCTGGAGTGTAGATAGCCCCACGGGGGGCACCGGGGAGCTGTTTTTT.

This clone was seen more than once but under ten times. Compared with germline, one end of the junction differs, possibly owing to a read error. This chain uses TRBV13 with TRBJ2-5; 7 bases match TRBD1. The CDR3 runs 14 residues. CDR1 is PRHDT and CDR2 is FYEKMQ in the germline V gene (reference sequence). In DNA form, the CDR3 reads TGTGCCAGCAGCATAGGGACAGATCAAGAGACCCAGTACTTC. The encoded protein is CASSIGTDQETQYF.

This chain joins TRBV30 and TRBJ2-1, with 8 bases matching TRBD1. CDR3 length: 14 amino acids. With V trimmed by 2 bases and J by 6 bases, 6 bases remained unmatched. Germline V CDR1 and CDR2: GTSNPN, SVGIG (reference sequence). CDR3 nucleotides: TGTGCCTGGAGTACAGGGGGGCATCCCAATGAGCAGTTCTTC. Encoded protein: CAWSTGGHPNEQFF.

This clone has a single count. This CDR3 reads CASNPLLEYNSPLHF. In DNA, the CDR3 is TGTGCCAGCAACCCCTTACTAGAATATAATTCACCCCTCCACTTT. The genes are TRBV28 and TRBJ1-6; D ambiguous. CDR1 is MDHEN and CDR2 is SYDVKM in the germline V gene. The CDR3 sequence is 15 residues long. With 7 bases removed from V and 4 bases from J, the gap between germline ends came to 14 bases.

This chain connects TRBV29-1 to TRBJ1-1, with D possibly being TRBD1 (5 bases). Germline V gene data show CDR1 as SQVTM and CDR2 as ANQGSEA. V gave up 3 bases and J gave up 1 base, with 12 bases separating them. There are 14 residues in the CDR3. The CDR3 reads CSVDERGGNTEAFF. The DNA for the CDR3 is TGCAGCGTTGATGAGCGGGGCGGGAACACTGAAGCTTTCTTT.